This record concerns one TCR beta chain sequence. Sequencing was performed with immunoSEQ multiplex PCR; in TCRdb, only in-frame clones are kept and a portion is missing. The sample records roughly 70,000 clones, 85% being singletons. CDR1 LGHNA and CDR2 YNFKEQ come from the germline V gene. Deletions cut 1 base from V and 3 bases from J, with 6 bases between. The CDR3 sequence is 13 residues long. The sample originates from a study of T cell responses to AZD1222 COVID-19 vaccine. The rearrangement joins TRBV4-2 to TRBJ1-1; D unclear. The specimen was peripheral blood, collected on day 0 of AZD1222 vaccination. This sequence originates from an adult in good health. The CDR3 region is CASSQVGYTEAFF. The DNA of the CDR3 is TGTGCCAGCAGCCAAGTCGGGTACACTGAAGCTTTCTTT.